This passage covers 18 T cell receptor beta chains from one sample sequenced in a study of blood T cell repertoires in COVID-19. Sequenced by immunoSEQ multiplex PCR; TCRdb stores in-frame clones only, minus some. The table includes about 200,000 clones, approximately 82% detected once. Sequenced: peripheral blood. The receptors were gathered from a human donor with acute or convalescent COVID-19. The donor label of this sample is uncertain.

The chain uses TRBV6-4 and TRBJ1-2; TRBD1 matches at 7 bases. CDR1 and CDR2 from the germline V gene are MRHNA and SNTAGT. This CDR3 contains 12 residues. The ends lost 4 bases at V and 7 bases at J; junction bases unmatched: 3. CDR3 in amino acids: CASSGQGGGYTF. DNA of the CDR3: TGTGCCAGCAGTGGACAGGGTGGTGGCTACACCTTC.

The rearrangement uses TRBV6-5 and TRBJ2-7; TRBD2 might be the D (5 bases). Germline values: CDR1 MNHEY, CDR2 SVGAGI. Trimming took off 5 bases at V and 3 bases at J, with 17 bases between the two ends. CDR3 size: 15 residues. CDR3 DNA: TGTGCCAGCAGTCCCCCGGGATCCAGTGTCTACGAGCAGTACTTC. Amino acids: CASSPPGSSVYEQYF.

The V gene is TRBV7-3, the J gene TRBJ1-6; 7 positions agree with TRBD1. The CDR3 spans 14 residues. Trimming at V came to 8 bases and at J to 9 bases, leaving 10 bases not matched to a gene. Looked up from germline, CDR1 is SGHTA and CDR2 is FQGTGA. The CDR3 region has the DNA TGTGCCAGCTCTCCGGGACAGTCGTTTTCACCCCTCCACTTT. Protein product: CASSPGQSFSPLHF.

V and J are TRBV7-9 and TRBJ2-7; D ambiguous. This CDR3 has 14 amino acids. The ends were cut back, 2 bases at V and 2 bases at J, with 10 bases in the middle. Germline V gene lookup returns CDR1 SEHNR and CDR2 FQNEAQ (reference sequence). The CDR3 bases are TGTGCCAGCAGCTTAATTGGCTCAACCTACGAGCAGTACTTC. Translation gives CASSLIGSTYEQYF.

This clone was counted a single time. The J gene is TRBJ2-3, the V gene TRBV12-5, with TRBD2 identical over 8 bases. V trimming: 1 base; J trimming: 4 bases; junction bases outside the gene matches: 7. The CDR3 sequence is 16 residues long. CDR1 is LGHNT, CDR2 FRNRAP, per germline. The CDR3 DNA reads as TGTGCTAGTGGTTTGGGTTCACCGGGACTAGCAGATACGCAGTATTTT. It encodes CASGLGSPGLADTQYF. Full variable domain (outside the CDR3, taken from reference TRBV12-5 and TRBJ2-3): DARVTQTPRHKVTEMGQEVTMRCQPILGHNTVFWYRQTMMQGLELLAYFRNRAPLDDSGMPKDRFSAEMPDATLATLKIQPSEPRDSAVYFCASGLGSPGLADTQYFGPGTRLTVL.

This clone has just one count. CDR3 coding DNA: TGTGCCAGCAGTTTTGTCAGCGGGAACGACGAGCAGTACTTC. It codes for CASSFVSGNDEQYF. The J gene is TRBJ2-7, the V gene TRBV28, with 7 bases identical to TRBD2. CDR1 and CDR2 from the germline V gene are MDHEN and SYDVKM. This CDR3 region has 14 residues. Trimming removed 3 bases from V and 5 bases from J; junction bases left unmatched: 7.

V usage is TRBV19 and J usage is TRBJ1-2; D perhaps matches TRBD1 (5 bases). CDR3 size: 15 residues. Deletions cut 2 bases from V and 3 bases from J, with 13 bases between. Germline CDR1 is LNHDA and CDR2 is SQIVND (reference sequence). This CDR3 is CASSILGGTDYGYTF. CDR3 coding DNA: TGTGCCAGTAGTATACTTGGCGGGACCGACTATGGCTACACCTTC. Full variable domain (outside the CDR3, taken from reference TRBV19 and TRBJ1-2): DGGITQSPKYLFRKEGQNVTLSCEQNLNHDAMYWYRQDPGQGLRLIYYSQIVNDFQKGDIAEGYSVSREKKESFPLTVTSAQKNPTAFYLCASSILGGTDYGYTFGSGTRLTVV.

There are a few counts of this clone. The chain recombines TRBV9 with TRBJ2-5; TRBD2 agrees at 9 bases. The CDR3 has 16 residues. Germline V gene data show CDR1 as SGDLS and CDR2 as YYNGEE. The trim removed 4 bases at V and 4 bases at J, leaving 11 bases unmatched. The DNA of the CDR3 is TGTGCCAGCAGCCCCCAGGTTGCGGGAGGGCCAGAGACCCAGTACTTC. It is translated as CASSPQVAGGPETQYF.

This chain connects TRBV5-4 to TRBJ1-1, with 7 bases aligning to TRBD1. CDR1 and CDR2 (germline): SGHNT, YYREEE (reference sequence). The CDR3 extends over 14 amino acids. V trimming: 4 bases; J trimming: 0 bases; junction bases outside the gene matches: 3. For the CDR3, the DNA is TGTGCCAGCAGCCCGGGACAGATGAACACTGAAGCTTTCTTT. It yields the protein CASSPGQMNTEAFF.

CDR3: CASNRRQGNEQFF. The CDR3 DNA reads TGTGCCAGCAACCGCCGACAGGGAAATGAGCAGTTCTTC. The genes are TRBV6-5 and TRBJ2-1; 7 bases are a match to TRBD1. J gave up 7 bases and V 7 bases, and 7 bases lay outside the gene matches. The V gene's germline CDR1 is MNHEY and CDR2 SVGAGI. The CDR3 extends over 13 amino acids.

The rearrangement joins TRBV27 to TRBJ2-3; TRBD2 matches 10 bases. CDR3 size: 17 residues. The junction had 9 bases not matched to a gene; V was cut back by 2 bases and J by 4 bases. The germline gives CDR1 MNHEY, CDR2 SMNVEV (reference sequence). CDR3 loop: CASSLSPSGGRADTQYF. The CDR3 DNA is TGTGCCAGCAGTTTAAGTCCTAGCGGGGGACGGGCAGATACGCAGTATTTT.

This chain links TRBV7-6 with TRBJ2-7, with a possible D match to TRBD1 (6 bases). Between the trimmed V and J ends, which lost 5 bases and 0 bases, there was a span of 14 bases. Germline lookup yields CDR1 SGHVS and CDR2 FNYEAQ. There are 15 residues in the CDR3. In DNA, the CDR3 is TGTGCCAGCAGCCTCCGGGACACGAACTCCTACGAGCAGTACTTC. Encoded protein: CASSLRDTNSYEQYF.

V gene TRBV27 combines with J gene TRBJ2-7; 7 bases fit TRBD1. V gave up 3 bases and J gave up 2 bases; unmatched junction bases: 19. The length of the CDR3 is 19 residues. The germline V gene encodes CDR1 MNHEY and CDR2 SMNVEV (reference sequence). In nucleotides, the CDR3 is TGTGCCAGCAGTTTCCAGCCTCCGGGACAGTTTAAGAAGACCTACGAGCAGTACTTC. It translates to CASSFQPPGQFKKTYEQYF.

The genes are TRBV12-3 or TRBV12-4 and TRBJ2-3; D is uncertain. This CDR3 has 13 residues. V was trimmed by 6 bases and J by 0 bases, leaving 7 bases between them. The CDR3 sequence: CASSPSSTDTQYF. DNA for the CDR3: TGTGCCAGCAGCCCCTCTAGCACAGATACGCAGTATTTT.

The chain joins TRBV7-2 to TRBJ1-2; 8 bases match TRBD1. CDR3 length equals 14 residues. Germline V gene sequence: CDR1 SGHTA, CDR2 FQGNSA. V lost 5 bases to trimming and J lost 6 bases; unmatched junction nucleotides: 8. The CDR3 nucleotides read TGTGCCAGCAGCGTACAGGGGGGAGATAATGGCTACACCTTC. This encodes CASSVQGGDNGYTF.

The V and J genes are TRBV18 and TRBJ1-2, with 10 bases that match TRBD1. Trimming removed 6 bases from V and 7 bases from J; junction bases left unmatched: 5. The CDR3 totals 13 residues. The germline CDR1 and CDR2 sequences are KGHSH and LQKENI. CDR3 bases: TGTGCCAGCTCTTCCGGGACAGGGGTTGGCTACACCTTC. This translates into CASSSGTGVGYTF.

The chain has TRBV11-2 and TRBJ1-1; D is perhaps TRBD1 (5 bases). The CDR3 is made up of 16 amino acids. Trimming took off 1 base at V and 0 bases at J, with 12 bases between the two ends. Germline V gene lookup returns CDR1 SGHAT and CDR2 FQNNGV. The CDR3 DNA is TGTGCCAGCAGCTTAGGACAGATAATGATGAACACTGAAGCTTTCTTT. This encodes CASSLGQIMMNTEAFF.

The chain carries TRBV20-1 and TRBJ1-2; no definite D call. The V end lost 3 bases, the J end lost 4 bases, and 15 bases lay between the germline ends. Germline V gene lookup returns CDR1 DFQATT and CDR2 SNEGSKA (reference sequence). The CDR3 is 14 amino acids. DNA of the CDR3: TGCAGTGCTAGTCAGGAAACAGTCGCCTATGGCTACACCTTC. Translating gives CSASQETVAYGYTF.